This is a list of T cell receptor beta chains from one sample in a study of cytomegalovirus exposure and HLA in healthy donors. Produced via immunoSEQ multiplex PCR; TCRdb's table is partial and in-frame only. Counted here are more than 80,000 clones, around 85% occurring once; the ten biggest clones make up roughly 3.6%. Sequenced: PBMCs. All receptors come from a man aged 60 to 69 in good health and CMV-seronegative. Each CDR3 is given with its conserved first and last residue.

V gene | CDR3 protein
TRBV9 | CASSAQGAHYGYTF
TRBV7-2 | CASSEPDREILGYTF
TRBV28 | CASSFQAYGYTF
TRBV7-2 | CASRYFITGELFF
TRBV7-8 | CASSLATREGGELFF
TRBV7-2 | CASSSGISDTQYF
TRBV7-9 | CASSLGVGGLEGYTF
TRBV5-1 | CASSLYREGYSYEQYF
TRBV5-1 | CASSLATERYGYTF
TRBV6-6 | CASRLNQPQHF
TRBV9 | CASSVVGSSYNEQFF
TRBV9 | CASSVDLMNTEAFF
TRBV7-2 | CASSLGRRGGQETQYF
TRBV6-6 | CASTPGDRVSEQYF
TRBV7-3 | CASSLSQAGNTIYF
TRBV10-3 | CAISRDRGSQPQHF
TRBV5-1 | CASSLGPQGRDIQYF
TRBV29-1 | CSAGDSQETQYF
TRBV14 | CASSPLGLAGGETQYF
TRBV5-5 | CASSLQLAGGRPGELFF
TRBV11-2 | CASSFQRGLRYF
TRBV7-2 | CACTSGGATDTQYF
TRBV7-2 | CASSLTSGVTQYF
TRBV27 | CASSFRLAGGDEQFF
TRBV5-6 | CASSGGQGDGYTF
TRBV15 | CATSTGMNTEAFF
TRBV5-1 | CASRLHMVSSSYEQYF
TRBV7-2 | CASSLGNRGDGYTF
TRBV21-1 | CASNFRGRWNTEAFF
TRBV15 | CATSRGDRGSNQPQHF
TRBV6-5 | CASSYSTGYYGYTF
TRBV28 | CASSLVVAEAFF
TRBV5-1 | CASSLGGTDPYEQYF
TRBV18 | CASSPKAGSMNTEAFF
TRBV5-6 | CASSLVDRVDEKLFF
TRBV30 | CAWRPTGLETQYF
TRBV29-1 | CSVGVAGSYNEQFF
TRBV10-3 | CATLLAVDTDTQYF
TRBV7-2 | CASSLMGKAVFF
TRBV5-1 | CASSSYTGTQETQYF
TRBV5-1 | CASSLTGPNTGELFF
TRBV7-9 | CASSLWGGETQYF
TRBV4-1 | CASTALGTGPSSGANVLTF
TRBV7-2 | CASSLLEPGIYEKLFF
TRBV2 | CAGGRAPNTEAFF
TRBV9 | CASSHRQIPPLTDTQYF